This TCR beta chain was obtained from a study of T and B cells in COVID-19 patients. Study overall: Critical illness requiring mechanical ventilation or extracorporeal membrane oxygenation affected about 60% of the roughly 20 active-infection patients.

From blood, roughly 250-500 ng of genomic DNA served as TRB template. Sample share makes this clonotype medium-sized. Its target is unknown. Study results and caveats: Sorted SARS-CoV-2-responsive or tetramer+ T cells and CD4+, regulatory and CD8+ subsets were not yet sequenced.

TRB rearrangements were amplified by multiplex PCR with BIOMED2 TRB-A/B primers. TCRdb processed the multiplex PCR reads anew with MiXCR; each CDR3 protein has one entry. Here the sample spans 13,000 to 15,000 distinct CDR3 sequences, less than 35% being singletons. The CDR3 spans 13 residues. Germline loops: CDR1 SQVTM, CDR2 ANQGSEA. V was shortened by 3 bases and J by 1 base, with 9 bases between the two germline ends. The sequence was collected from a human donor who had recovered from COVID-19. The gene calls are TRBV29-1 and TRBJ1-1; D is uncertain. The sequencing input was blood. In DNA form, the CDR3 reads TGCAGCGTTGACAGGCGACCGAACACTGAAGCTTTCTTT. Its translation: CSVDRRPNTEAFF.